This TCR beta chain was obtained from a study of cytomegalovirus exposure and HLA in healthy donors. Study results and caveats: V- and J-gene trimming in TCR beta was tied to a missense DCLRE1C variant by an analysis performed later.

A note on this clone: Its antigen is unknown.

PCR involved 60 Vbeta and 13 Jbeta primers. Data came from immunoSEQ multiplex PCR; TCRdb stores just in-frame clones and leaves some out. The profile shows roughly 110,000 clones, 60% to 85% of them singletons. The V end lost 8 bases, the J end lost 3 bases, and 13 bases lay between the germline ends. The CDR3 has 13 residues. Germline assignment: CDR1 MDHEN and CDR2 SYDVKM. The sequence was obtained from a female donor in good health and CMV-seronegative. This chain connects TRBV28 to TRBJ2-5; possibly TRBD1 for D (6 bases). Sequencing input: PBMCs. The CDR3 region is CASGPTGKETQYF. The CDR3 DNA sequence: TGTGCCAGCGGACCTACAGGGAAAGAGACCCAGTACTTC.